Sequencing of this TCR beta chain was carried out in a study of blood T cell repertoires in COVID-19. The CDR3 is 14 amino acids. The V end was cut by 1 base, the J end by 7 bases, with 10 bases between. In germline, CDR1 is MGHRA, CDR2 YSYEKL. TCRdb's copy holds only in-frame clones and misses some; the assay was immunoSEQ multiplex PCR. The table shows hundreds of thousands of clones, with about nine tenths occurring only once. Material: PBMCs or T cells enriched from blood (not recorded which). V gene TRBV4-1 combines with J gene TRBJ2-2; D is possibly TRBD2 (5 bases). The source is a middle-aged woman who had recovered from COVID-19. The CDR3 sequence is CASSQAGENGELFF. CDR3 DNA sequence: TGCGCCAGCAGCCAAGCCGGGGAAAACGGGGAGCTGTTTTTT.